Sequencing of this T cell receptor beta chain was carried out in a study of tumor and adjacent non-tumor tissue in lung cancer. Overall study context: About 4.17 million productive TCRbeta reads were obtained per sample on average.

The library came from three nested PCR rounds adapted from ARM-PCR protocols. In TCRdb, the multiplex PCR reads were re-called with MiXCR into one record per CDR3 protein. The table shows tens of thousands of distinct CDR3 sequences, with 55% to 75% occurring only once. Worth noting for this clonotype: A much larger clone differs from this one at a single base, so this may be a read error.

The template was RNA from unsorted bulk tissue. Germline V lookup: CDR1 SGHDT, CDR2 YYEEEE. The CDR3 has 14 amino acids. V was clipped by 9 bases and J by 9 bases, with 22 bases between them. This clonotype originated in a man between 50 and 59 years old with non-small cell lung cancer. The sample was lung tumor tissue. This rearrangement joins TRBV5-6 to TRBJ2-1; D is ambiguous. The CDR3 sequence is CATSTSALVFEQFF. The CDR3 region has the DNA TGTGCCACTTCGACCAGCGCCCTGGTATTTGAGCAGTTCTTC. The variable domain in full, with the rest retrieved from reference TRBV5-6 and TRBJ2-1, is DAGVTQSPTHLIKTRGQQVTLRCSPKSGHDTVSWYQQALGQGPQFIFQYYEEEERQRGNFPDRFSGHQFPNYSSELNVNALLLGDSALYLCATSTSALVFEQFFGPGTRLTVL.